Listed below are T cell receptor beta chains from one sample, sequenced in a study of cytomegalovirus exposure and HLA in healthy donors. Produced via immunoSEQ multiplex PCR; TCRdb's table is partial and in-frame only. Among 200,000 to 250,000 clones, roughly 68% were seen once, and the ten largest hold less than 3%. The sequenced sample consisted of PBMCs. These receptors were obtained from a man aged 35 to 55 in good health and CMV-seropositive. The conserved cysteine and the conserved F or W are not part of the CDR3 here. Each record gives: V gene, D gene, CDR3 protein. A D gene is named only where the DNA matches it firmly.

v_call: TRBV7-9; d_call: -; cdr3_aa: ASSLVAGAGTEAF
v_call: TRBV2; d_call: -; cdr3_aa: ASKGENRAEKLF
v_call: TRBV19; d_call: -; cdr3_aa: ASSIDRTKSNQPQH
v_call: TRBV7-2; d_call: -; cdr3_aa: ASSRGGSAIQY
v_call: TRBV7-2; d_call: TRBD1; cdr3_aa: ASSLGQGKYGYT
v_call: TRBV27; d_call: TRBD1; cdr3_aa: ASSPGDRGYSPLH
v_call: TRBV6-5; d_call: -; cdr3_aa: ASITPGNTEAF
v_call: TRBV7-9; d_call: TRBD2; cdr3_aa: ASSRSGDAYEQY
v_call: TRBV5-6; d_call: -; cdr3_aa: ASSLLQGGGYT
v_call: TRBV11-2; d_call: TRBD1; cdr3_aa: ASSLDRDRLGNSPLH
v_call: TRBV6-1; d_call: TRBD1; cdr3_aa: ASSTRQGQY
v_call: TRBV5-1; d_call: -; cdr3_aa: ASSLRYLSLENGELF
v_call: TRBV18; d_call: -; cdr3_aa: ASSPLEDTQY
v_call: TRBV9; d_call: TRBD2; cdr3_aa: ASHPIYRGGGKDNEQF
v_call: TRBV28; d_call: -; cdr3_aa: ASSSPSRGDQPQH
v_call: TRBV6-1; d_call: -; cdr3_aa: ASSEGLAEEYEQF
v_call: TRBV18; d_call: -; cdr3_aa: ASSPSGQNYGYT
v_call: TRBV11-2; d_call: TRBD1; cdr3_aa: ASSREGTGVTEAF